Following are 29 T cell receptor beta chains from one sample sequenced in a study of tissue T cells after allogeneic stem cell transplantation (dated by TCRdb to the early 2020s). The time point label of this sample denotes: mouse harvest day 7 after allogeneic transplant. Mouse grafts consisting of 10^7 T-cell-depleted bone marrow cells combined with 10^6 splenic CD5+ T cells were administered by tail vein injection. The protocol used for the library was the immunoSEQ multiplex PCR assay. TCRdb stores this immuneACCESS table with in-frame sequences only. Part of the clones is absent; in the studies checked, under half of the shortfall reflects unresolved V genes, and no reason is known for the rest. The sample data list roughly 10,000 clones, and around two fifths of these were observed just once. The top ten clones comprise under 2% of the sample. The sequenced sample consisted of skin. Source of these receptors: a female BALB/c mouse given C57BL/6 T cells with graft-versus-host disease after an allogeneic hematopoietic cell transplant.

To note about this clone: The germline and genes are mouse ones. The read finishes 1 residue shy of the CDR3 end, and the germline J gene is used to complete it. This sequence joins TRBV19 and TRBJ2-4; 10 bases are shared with TRBD1. Germline V gene data show CDR1 as FNHDT and CDR2 as SITEND (reference sequence). The CDR3 totals 14 residues. V trimming: 5 bases; J trimming: 6 bases; junction bases outside the gene matches: 6. The CDR3 reads CASSPPGQGNTLYF. The CDR3 DNA, read in part, is TGTGCCAGCAGCCCACCGGGACAGGGGAACACCTTGTAC.

This clone was seen a handful of times. These gene names are mouse names. The CDR3 end lies 1 residue beyond the end of the read and is filled in from the germline J gene. The chain combines TRBV5 with TRBJ1-6; D gene ambiguous. TRBJ1-6 is an open reading frame, and its role is uncertain. The CDR3 runs 16 residues. The germline V and J ends were trimmed by 0 bases and 0 bases, with 6 bases remaining between them. CDR1 is LGHNA and CDR2 is YNLKQL in the germline V gene (reference sequence). The CDR3 bases that were read are TGTGCCAGCAGCCAAGAACCGGGTTCCTATAATTCGCCCCTCTAC. Its translation is CASSQEPGSYNSPLY. The complete CDR3 sequence is CASSQEPGSYNSPLYF.

Regarding this clone: The germline and genes are mouse ones. The read gets to within 1 residue of the CDR3 end, and the germline J gene fills in the rest. The chain combines TRBV16 with TRBJ2-7; no clear D gene. CDR1 SGHSA and CDR2 FRNQAP come from the germline V gene. V lost 0 bases and J lost 5, with 5 bases in between. This CDR3 contains 12 residues. CDR3 bases read: TGTGCAAGCAGCTTAGACAAGAATGAACAGTAC. Its protein is CASSLDKNEQY. The whole CDR3 region reads CASSLDKNEQYF.

A remark on this clone: The germline and genes are mouse ones. The read comes to an end 1 residue before the CDR3 does, leaving the germline J gene to fill in the end. J is TRBJ2-5 and V is TRBV23; the DNA was not compared with TRBD1, the D call given in the table. CDR1 and CDR2 from the germline V gene are KGHTA and FQNQQP. This CDR3 region has 15 residues. The CDR3 bases that were read are TGCTCCAGCAGTCAAAGACAGGGCAACCAAGACACCCAGTAC. This encodes CSSSQRQGNQDTQY. The whole CDR3 sequence reads CSSSQRQGNQDTQYF.

About this clone itself: The genes are named according to mouse. The read finishes 1 residue shy of the CDR3 end, and the germline J gene is used to complete it. The chain links TRBV26 to TRBJ1-6, with D maybe TRBD1 (6 bases). TRBJ1-6 is given ORF status, its function remaining uncertain. The CDR3 loop spans 15 amino acids. CDR1 KGHPV and CDR2 FQNQEV come from the germline V gene (reference sequence). Trimming took 5 bases from V and 4 from J, leaving 12 bases between them. The CDR3 reads CASSSSDRYNSPLYF. The part of the CDR3 DNA that was read is TGTGCCAGCAGTTCATCGGACAGATATAATTCGCCCCTCTAC.

In the case of this clone: The genes are named according to mouse. The read stops 1 residue short of the end of the CDR3; the missing end is completed from the germline J gene. The chain couples TRBV16 to TRBJ2-3; D is ambiguous. Germline-derived CDR1 and CDR2 are SGHSA and FRNQAP. V lost 2 bases and J 0 bases, leaving 9 bases between the germline ends. The CDR3 extends over 15 amino acids. The CDR3 DNA, read in part, is TGTGCAAGCAGCTTAACTCCATCTAGTGCAGAAACGCTGTAT. This sequence encodes CASSLTPSSAETLY. The CDR3 as a whole reads CASSLTPSSAETLYF.

Only a few counts were recorded for this clone. The gene names given are mouse names. Coverage ceases 1 residue before the CDR3 finishes, and the germline J gene fills in the end. The chain links TRBV26 to TRBJ1-4; no clear D. Germline lookup yields CDR1 KGHPV and CDR2 FQNQEV (reference sequence). V lost 2 bases and J lost 0, with 4 bases in between. The CDR3 is 14 amino acids. The DNA read from the CDR3 is TGTGCCAGCAGTCTGACATTTTCCAACGAAAGATTATTT. Protein sequence: CASSLTFSNERLF. The full-length CDR3 reads as CASSLTFSNERLFF.

In regard to this clone: Gene and germline names: mouse. The read falls 1 residue short of the CDR3 end, and the missing part is taken from the germline J gene. The chain has TRBV19 and TRBJ2-2, with D perhaps matching TRBD2 (6 bases). V was shortened by 1 base and J by 0 bases, with 7 bases between the two germline ends. This CDR3 comprises 15 residues. Per the germline V gene, CDR1 is FNHDT and CDR2 is SITEND (reference sequence). The DNA read from the CDR3 is TGTGCCAGCAGTATAATGGGGGCAAACACCGGGCAGCTCTAC. Its protein is CASSIMGANTGQLY. The full CDR3 protein reads CASSIMGANTGQLYF.

This clone was counted between two and nine times. Each gene name is a mouse one. The CDR3 extends 1 residue past the end of the read, so its final part is completed from the germline J gene. The chain uses TRBV26 and TRBJ2-4, with D possibly matching TRBD2 (6 bases). This CDR3 contains 15 residues. Germline CDR1 reads KGHPV; CDR2 reads FQNQEV (reference sequence). Trimming left V 4 bases short and J 0 bases short, with 11 bases between. This CDR3 is CASSHLGSSQNTLYF. CDR3 bases read: TGTGCCAGCAGTCATCTGGGGTCTAGTCAAAACACCTTGTAC.

Concerning this clone: Gene names and germline refer to mouse. The missing CDR3 end, 1 residue past where the read stops, is filled in from the germline J gene. The V call is TRBV13-1, the J call TRBJ1-2, with D unclear. Trimming pared 0 bases from V and 10 bases from J, leaving 7 bases between. CDR3 length: 11 amino acids. Germline-derived CDR1 and CDR2 are NSHNY and SYGAGN. Incomplete CDR3 DNA: TGTGCCAGCAGTGATGGCCAGGCCTACACC. It codes for CASSDGQAYT. The whole CDR3 sequence is CASSDGQAYTF.

This clone was seen a handful of times. The gene symbols are mouse symbols. The DNA ends 1 residue before the CDR3 does, and the rest of the CDR3 is filled in from the germline J gene. This rearrangement joins TRBV29 to TRBJ2-3; 9 positions agree with TRBD1. Germline-derived CDR1 and CDR2 are MSHET and SYDVDS. The CDR3 extends over 14 amino acids. V lost 4 bases and J lost 3; bases outside the gene matches: 2. This CDR3 reads CASSYRGQAETLYF. The CDR3 DNA, read in part, is TGTGCTAGCAGTTACAGGGGGCAGGCAGAAACGCTGTAT. The full variable domain, rest sourced from reference TRBV29 and TRBJ2-3, is DMKVTQMPRYLIKRMGENVLLECGQDMSHETMYWYRQDPGLGLQLIYISYDVDSNSEGDIPKGYRVSRKKREHFSLILDSAKTNQTSVYFCASSYRGQAETLYFGSGTRLTVL.

This clone was counted a few times. Gene names follow the mouse nomenclature. The read ends 1 residue early relative to the CDR3; the germline J gene fills the gap. V gene TRBV5 combines with J gene TRBJ2-7, with D hard to call. V was pared by 4 bases and J by 6 bases, with 10 bases between. The CDR3 runs 12 residues. From germline, CDR1 is LGHNA and CDR2 YNLKQL (reference sequence). The sequenced part of the CDR3 DNA is TGTGCCAGCAGCCGGACGGGAGGTGAACAGTAC. Translated, it gives CASSRTGGEQY. The full CDR3 is CASSRTGGEQYF.

This clone has only one observation. The genes are named according to mouse. The read is 1 residue too short to cover the CDR3 end, so that end is filled in from the germline J gene. The chain uses TRBV15 and TRBJ2-7; 7 positions agree with TRBD2. Germline V gives CDR1 SGHND, CDR2 FRSKSL. This CDR3 region has 13 residues. J lost 3 bases, V lost 1 base, and 0 bases had no gene match. The CDR3 sequence is CASSLGLGYEQYF. Partial CDR3 DNA: TGTGCCAGCAGTTTAGGACTGGGCTATGAACAGTAC.

In this sample, this clone is medium-sized. The listed genes are named as in mouse. Read sequence stops 1 residue before the CDR3 end, and the germline J gene provides the missing end. The rearrangement joins TRBV26 to TRBJ1-5; 9 bases are a match to TRBD1. The CDR3 is 14 amino acids. Per germline, CDR1 KGHPV and CDR2 FQNQEV (reference sequence). J lost 3 bases, V lost 4 bases, and 1 base had no gene match. CDR3 DNA (partial): TGTGCCAGCAGTCGGACAGGGGCCAACCAGGCTCCGCTT. Translating it yields CASSRTGANQAPL. The whole CDR3 protein reads CASSRTGANQAPLF.

With respect to this clone: Germline and genes here are mouse. Read coverage stops 1 residue before the CDR3 terminus; the germline J gene supplies the remainder. Other DNA sequences in the sample encode the same CDR3. J is TRBJ2-4 and V is TRBV26; D tentatively reads TRBD1 or TRBD2 (6 bases each). The length of the CDR3 is 15 residues. The ends were cut back, 2 bases at V and 1 base at J, with 10 bases in the middle. Looked up from germline, CDR1 is KGHPV and CDR2 is FQNQEV (reference sequence). CDR3 in amino acids: CASSLGGGGQNTLYF. CDR3 bases read: TGTGCCAGCAGTCTGGGGGGCGGGGGTCAAAACACCTTGTAC.

Regarding this clone: These gene names are mouse names. The read is 1 residue too short to cover the CDR3 end, so that end is filled in from the germline J gene. The V gene is TRBV24, the J gene TRBJ1-3, with a tentative D call TRBD1 (5 bases). CDR1 KGHTA and CDR2 FRNEEI come from the germline V gene. The CDR3 is made up of 14 amino acids. V lost 3 bases to trimming and J lost 0 bases, with 6 bases between them. CDR3 bases read: TGTGCCAGCAGTCTAAGGGGTTCTGGAAATACGCTCTAT. It yields the protein CASSLRGSGNTLY. In full, the CDR3 is CASSLRGSGNTLYF.

As for this clone: Gene names are the mouse ones. The read halts 1 residue ahead of the CDR3 end, with the missing end drawn from the germline J gene. The chain links TRBV26 to TRBJ2-1; D may correspond to TRBD1 or TRBD2 (5 bases each). CDR3 length: 13 residues. Germline V gene lookup returns CDR1 KGHPV and CDR2 FQNQEV (reference sequence). V lost 5 bases and J lost 1, with 6 bases in between. CDR3 protein: CASSGANYAEQFF. CDR3 DNA, as far as it was read: TGTGCCAGCAGTGGGGCAAACTATGCTGAGCAGTTC.

As to this clone: The genes and germline here are from mouse. Read sequence stops 1 residue before the CDR3 end, and the germline J gene provides the missing end. This chain joins TRBV2 and TRBJ1-2; D is unresolved. The germline gives CDR1 LGHNA, CDR2 YSYQKL. The V end lost 0 bases, the J end lost 2 bases, and 4 bases lay between the germline ends. The CDR3 consists of 13 residues. The CDR3 here is CASSQEQNSDYTF. The CDR3 bases that were read are TGTGCCAGCAGCCAAGAACAGAACTCCGACTACACC.

Regarding this clone: Each gene name is a mouse one. The read is 1 residue too short to cover the CDR3 end, so that end is filled in from the germline J gene. The V gene is TRBV3, the J gene TRBJ1-5, with D possibly TRBD1 on 6 matching bases. CDR1 and CDR2 from the germline V gene are SNHLY and FYNGKV (reference sequence). The V end was cut by 5 bases, the J end by 1 base, with 9 bases between. CDR3 length: 14 residues. The CDR3 region is CASSLQGNNQAPLF. The CDR3 bases that were read are TGTGCCAGCAGCCTACAGGGAAACAACCAGGCTCCGCTT. Drawing the rest from reference TRBV3 and TRBJ1-5, the complete variable domain is GPKVLQIPSHQIIDMGQMVTLNCDPVSNHLYFYWYKQILGQQMEFLVNFYNGKVMEKSKLFKDQFSVERPDGSYFTLKIQPTALEDSAVYFCASSLQGNNQAPLFGEGTRLSVL.

To note about this clone: Here the gene names and germline are mouse. The CDR3 is cut off 1 residue early in the read; its end comes from the germline J gene. This chain links TRBV26 with TRBJ1-6; tentative D call: TRBD1 (5 bases). TRBJ1-6 is recorded as an ORF, its role being uncertain. The V end lost 6 bases, the J end lost 5 bases, and 8 bases lay between the germline ends. The germline V gene has CDR1 KGHPV and CDR2 FQNQEV (reference sequence). This CDR3 spans 13 amino acids. The CDR3 DNA, read in part, is TGTGCCAGCAGACAGGAAGATAATTCGCCCCTCTAC. Translation: CASRQEDNSPLY. The full CDR3 reads CASRQEDNSPLYF.

On this clone: This may come from a read error, since a much larger clone is one base off. Gene names are the mouse ones. The read halts 1 residue ahead of the CDR3 end, with the missing end drawn from the germline J gene. V usage is TRBV26 and J usage is TRBJ2-2; D tentatively fits TRBD1 or TRBD2 (5 bases each). CDR1 and CDR2 (germline): KGHPV, FQNQEV (reference sequence). This CDR3 has 16 residues. The CDR3 DNA, read in part, is TGTGCCAACAGTCTGTTGAGGGGCTCAAACACCGGGCAGCTCTAC. This codes for CANSLLRGSNTGQLY. The entire CDR3 reads CANSLLRGSNTGQLYF.

With regard to this clone: Each gene name is a mouse one. The read comes to an end 1 residue before the CDR3 does, leaving the germline J gene to fill in the end. This sequence joins TRBV3 and TRBJ2-2, with D perhaps given as TRBD1 or TRBD2 (5 bases each). Germline V gene data show CDR1 as SNHLY and CDR2 as FYNGKV (reference sequence). Trimming took 2 bases from V and 4 from J, leaving 8 bases between them. This CDR3 is 14 amino acids long. The CDR3 region is CASSLRGGTGQLYF. The DNA read from the CDR3 is TGTGCCAGCAGCTTAAGGGGCGGCACCGGGCAGCTCTAC.

Concerning this clone: Gene names and germline refer to mouse. The observed sequence ends 1 residue before the CDR3 terminus, with the missing tail filled in from the germline J gene. The gene calls are TRBV3 and TRBJ1-1; D is ambiguous. Germline V gives CDR1 SNHLY, CDR2 FYNGKV (reference sequence). The CDR3 consists of 14 residues. V was shortened by 5 bases and J by 0 bases, with 10 bases between the two germline ends. The sequenced part of the CDR3 DNA is TGTGCCAGCAGCGATTACATTGCAAACACAGAAGTCTTC. This gives the protein CASSDYIANTEVF. The whole CDR3 sequence reads CASSDYIANTEVFF.

This clone turned up a few times. Any gene name here is a mouse gene name. The CDR3 end lies 1 residue beyond the end of the read and is filled in from the germline J gene. The gene calls are TRBV23 and TRBJ1-3; the table's D call of TRBD1 was not tested on the DNA. The CDR3 is made up of 14 amino acids. Germline CDR1 and CDR2: KGHTA and FQNQQP. CDR3 bases read: TGCTCCAGCAGTCAAGACAGTTCTGGAAATACGCTCTAT. Protein: CSSSQDSSGNTLY. From start to end, the CDR3 is CSSSQDSSGNTLYF.

With regard to this clone: The listed genes are named as in mouse. The read finishes 1 residue shy of the CDR3 end, and the germline J gene is used to complete it. This chain links TRBV1 with TRBJ2-7; D uncertain. CDR1 and CDR2 from the germline V gene are NSQYPW and LRSPGD (reference sequence). CDR3 length: 12 amino acids. Trimming cost V 4 bases and J 0 bases, with 4 bases left between them. The CDR3 DNA, read in part, is TGCACCTGCAGTGACAACTCCTATGAACAGTAC. Its protein is CTCSDNSYEQY. The whole CDR3 sequence is CTCSDNSYEQYF.

This clone has a handful of counts. The gene names here belong to mouse. The CDR3 end falls 1 residue outside the read, so it is completed with the germline J gene. The J gene is TRBJ1-3, the V gene TRBV26; D ambiguous. The V gene lost 3 bases and the J gene lost 0 bases, with 6 bases spanning the gap. Germline V gene sequence: CDR1 KGHPV, CDR2 FQNQEV (reference sequence). The CDR3 has 14 residues. The CDR3 is CASSLPNSGNTLYF. CDR3 DNA (partial): TGTGCCAGCAGTCTACCCAATTCTGGAAATACGCTCTAT.

This clone was detected only once. Gene names and germline match the mouse. The read ends 1 residue before the CDR3 terminus; that terminus is restored from the germline J gene. The V call is TRBV26, the J call TRBJ2-5; TRBD2 agrees at 8 bases. CDR1 and CDR2 from the germline V gene are KGHPV and FQNQEV (reference sequence). The CDR3 runs to 15 residues. With 2 bases clipped from V and 2 bases from J, the junction kept 3 bases outside the gene matches. CDR3 DNA (partial): TGTGCCAGCAGTCTGCCCTGGGGGGTCCAAGACACCCAGTAC. Protein: CASSLPWGVQDTQY. The whole CDR3 protein reads CASSLPWGVQDTQYF.

This clone was seen only a few times. Genes and germline come from the mouse. With the read ending 1 residue before the CDR3 end, the germline J gene is used to fill in that end. V gene TRBV19 combines with J gene TRBJ2-2, with 12 bases matching TRBD1. The ends lost 7 bases at V and 4 bases at J; junction bases unmatched: 2. The CDR3 has 14 residues. Germline V gene sequence: CDR1 FNHDT, CDR2 SITEND (reference sequence). Partial CDR3 DNA: TGTGCCAGCGGGGACAGGGGGCGCACCGGGCAGCTCTAC. Its protein is CASGDRGRTGQLY. The entire CDR3 sequence reads CASGDRGRTGQLYF.

As for this clone: Mouse germline and gene names are used. The read ends 1 residue shy of where the CDR3 ends; the end is completed using the germline J gene. The chain combines TRBV26 with TRBJ1-2, with 11 bases aligning to TRBD1. The CDR3 length is 14 residues. With V trimmed by 4 bases and J by 4 bases, 2 bases remained unmatched. Per the germline V gene, CDR1 is KGHPV and CDR2 is FQNQEV (reference sequence). CDR3 sequence: CASSPGTGGSDYTF. The part of the CDR3 DNA that was read is TGTGCCAGCAGTCCGGGGACAGGGGGCTCCGACTACACC.